The 29 T cell receptor beta chains in this list originate from one sample, sequenced in a study of T cell responses to AZD1222 COVID-19 vaccine. The method was immunoSEQ multiplex PCR; TCRdb's version includes in-frame clones alone and lacks a portion of them. The profile shows fewer than 110,000 clones, more than 75% of them singletons. Sequences were derived from peripheral blood, sampled on day 0 of AZD1222 vaccination. The source of these receptors is an adult in good health.

This chain joins TRBV9 and TRBJ1-1; D not certain. Trimming stripped 1 base from V and 6 bases from J, with 13 bases between. This CDR3 is 14 amino acids long. CDR1 and CDR2 (germline): SGDLS, YYNGEE. The CDR3 DNA sequence: TGTGCCAGCAGCGTAAACCCGGAGGGCGCTGAAGCTTTCTTT. Translated: CASSVNPEGAEAFF.

V and J are TRBV19 and TRBJ2-2; 10 bases are a match to TRBD1. The junction had 3 bases not matched to a gene; V was cut back by 5 bases and J by 3 bases. Germline CDR1 and CDR2: LNHDA and SQIVND (reference sequence). This CDR3 region has 15 residues. CDR3 DNA: TGTGCCAGTAGTCCCGGGACAGGGGACACCGGGGAGCTGTTTTTT. Encoded protein: CASSPGTGDTGELFF.

The CDR3 loop is CASRPGTEVSLPQHF. CDR3 DNA: TGTGCCAGCAGACCCGGGACAGAAGTTTCTCTGCCCCAGCATTTT. The chain carries TRBV27 and TRBJ1-5, with TRBD1 matching 7 bases. CDR1 is MNHEY, CDR2 SMNVEV, per germline (reference sequence). This CDR3 is built from 15 residues. Unmatched junction bases numbered 14, after V lost 6 bases and J lost 9 bases.

This chain links TRBV18 with TRBJ2-5; D uncertain. The CDR3 spans 13 residues. V was clipped by 3 bases and J by 5 bases, with 10 bases between them. In germline, CDR1 is KGHSH, CDR2 LQKENI. The CDR3 is CASSPLVGETQYF. For the CDR3, the DNA is TGTGCCAGCTCACCTCTGGTTGGGGAGACCCAGTACTTC.

This chain uses TRBV6-5 with TRBJ2-7, with D possibly being TRBD2 (5 bases). From germline, CDR1 is MNHEY and CDR2 SVGAGI. Trimming stripped 4 bases from V and 5 bases from J, with 18 bases between. The CDR3 consists of 15 residues. The CDR3 DNA reads as TGTGCCAGCAGTTCGGGGTCGACTGGGCCCAACGAGCAGTACTTC. This codes for CASSSGSTGPNEQYF.

V is TRBV7-9 and J is TRBJ2-1; D perhaps matches TRBD1 (6 bases). There are 17 residues in the CDR3. Germline assignment: CDR1 SEHNR and CDR2 FQNEAQ (reference sequence). Trimming cost V 3 bases and J 8 bases, with 23 bases left between them. Here the CDR3 reads CASSFLALGHMTDEQFF. CDR3 sequence (DNA): TGTGCCAGCAGCTTTCTGGCCCTGGGACACATGACGGATGAGCAGTTCTTC.

This clone occurred a few times. This chain joins TRBV5-5 and TRBJ1-2; TRBD1 matches 7 bases. With V trimmed by 1 base and J by 14 bases, 8 bases remained unmatched. There are 12 residues in the CDR3. Per the germline V gene, CDR1 is SGHKS and CDR2 is YYEKEE (reference sequence). The CDR3 DNA reads as TGTGCCAGCAGCTTGCCGACAGGGTATACGACCTTC. Residues: CASSLPTGYTTF.

This chain links TRBV9 with TRBJ1-3; 8 bases are shared with TRBD1. This CDR3 comprises 13 residues. Germline V gene lookup returns CDR1 SGDLS and CDR2 YYNGEE. With 4 bases clipped from V and 8 bases from J, the junction kept 5 bases outside the gene matches. The CDR3: CASSPTGAHTIYF. Here the CDR3 DNA reads TGTGCCAGCAGCCCGACAGGGGCGCACACCATATATTTT.

The chain couples TRBV29-1 to TRBJ2-5; 8 positions match TRBD1. CDR1 and CDR2 (germline): SQVTM, ANQGSEA. The V gene end was trimmed by 6 bases and the J gene end by 2 bases; junction bases not matched to a gene: 8. The CDR3 is 14 amino acids. CDR3 sequence: CSVPWRDRQETQYF. Here the CDR3 DNA reads TGCAGCGTCCCCTGGCGGGACAGGCAAGAGACCCAGTACTTC. Variable domain in full (rest from reference TRBV29-1 and TRBJ2-5): SAVISQKPSRDICQRGTSLTIQCQVDSQVTMMFWYRQQPGQSLTLIATANQGSEATYESGFVIDKFPISRPNLTFSTLTVSNMSPEDSSIYLCSVPWRDRQETQYFGPGTRLLVL.

The chain has TRBV4-1 and TRBJ1-2, with D perhaps TRBD1 (6 bases). Germline V gene lookup returns CDR1 MGHRA and CDR2 YSYEKL. V gave up 4 bases and J gave up 10 bases, with 19 bases separating them. CDR3 length: 14 amino acids. In nucleotides, the CDR3 is TGCGCCAGCAGCCGGACCGCGGGGGCGCAGGACTACACCTTC. Translated, it gives CASSRTAGAQDYTF.

The chain carries TRBV19 and TRBJ2-2; TRBD2 is a possible D gene (5 bases). The CDR3 is 14 residues long. Germline lookup yields CDR1 LNHDA and CDR2 SQIVND (reference sequence). V dropped 8 bases and J dropped 6 bases, with 16 bases sitting between them. CDR3 sequence (DNA): TGTGCCAGTGGTCCTCGGGGTCGGGCCGGGGAGCTGTTTTTT. Encoded protein: CASGPRGRAGELFF.

This clone was seen just once. V gene TRBV7-2 combines with J gene TRBJ1-4; D may be TRBD1 (5 bases). The CDR3 covers 17 residues. Trimming cost V 4 bases and J 5 bases, with 20 bases left between them. Looked up from germline, CDR1 is SGHTA and CDR2 is FQGNSA. The CDR3 nucleotides are TGTGCCAGCAGCTCCCACCCCCGGGGGAGCCCAAATGAAAAACTGTTTTTT. Translation: CASSSHPRGSPNEKLFF.

J is TRBJ2-5 and V is TRBV7-2; D is perhaps TRBD2 (5 bases). The CDR3 contains 16 residues. CDR1 is SGHTA, CDR2 FQGNSA, per germline. V was clipped by 1 base and J by 5 bases, with 17 bases between them. The CDR3 sequence: CASSLERLAEGETQYF. For the CDR3, the DNA is TGTGCCAGCAGCTTAGAAAGGCTAGCTGAAGGGGAGACCCAGTACTTC.

This rearrangement joins TRBV21-1 to TRBJ1-6; the D call of TRBD1 is as the table states it, not checked on the DNA. TRBV21-1 is shown as a pseudogene. This CDR3 region has 17 residues. This CDR3 is CASSKATVDSYNSPLHF. DNA for the CDR3: TGTGCCAGCAGCAAAGCCACCGTGGACAGCTACAATTCACCCCTCCACTTT.

This chain links TRBV6-7 with TRBJ2-1; D remains unclear. TRBV6-7 is recorded as an ORF, its role being uncertain. Trimming pared 2 bases from V and 5 bases from J, leaving 16 bases between. This CDR3 has 16 amino acids. The chain's CDR3 is CASSYPIGPANNEQFF. The CDR3 nucleotides are TGTGCCAGCAGTTACCCAATTGGGCCAGCTAACAATGAGCAGTTCTTC.

The chain recombines TRBV2 with TRBJ1-5; TRBD1 matches at 7 bases. The CDR3 runs to 15 residues. Germline CDR1 and CDR2: SNHLY and FYNNEI. The ends lost 5 bases at V and 3 bases at J; junction bases unmatched: 7. CDR3: CASSPLQGFNQPQHF. CDR3 DNA sequence: TGTGCCAGCAGTCCCTTACAGGGGTTCAATCAGCCCCAGCATTTT.

V usage is TRBV15 and J usage is TRBJ1-2, with 7 bases that match TRBD1. The CDR3 sequence is 15 residues long. CDR1 and CDR2 from the germline V gene are LNHNV and YYDKDF (reference sequence). V dropped 5 bases and J dropped 0; count of bases not matched to a gene: 6. The CDR3 region is CATSGTDRPNYGYTF. DNA of the CDR3: TGTGCCACCAGCGGGACAGACAGACCTAACTATGGCTACACCTTC.

This clone was recorded once. The J gene is TRBJ2-2, the V gene TRBV6-2 or TRBV6-3; TRBD2 matches at 9 bases. Germline V CDR1 and CDR2: MNHEY, SVGEGT. V was clipped by 3 bases and J by 5 bases; unmatched bases: 10. The CDR3 covers 17 residues. This CDR3 reads CASSYFPAGGPTGELFF. Here the CDR3 DNA reads TGTGCCAGCAGTTATTTTCCAGCGGGGGGCCCAACCGGGGAGCTGTTTTTT.

The V call is TRBV27, the J call TRBJ2-2; 7 bases match TRBD1. The V segment lost 3 bases and the J segment 2 bases; nucleotides outside the gene matches: 6. The CDR3 consists of 16 residues. CDR1 MNHEY and CDR2 SMNVEV come from the germline V gene (reference sequence). CDR3 in amino acids: CASSFQTGLNTGELFF. DNA for the CDR3: TGTGCCAGCAGTTTCCAGACAGGGTTAAACACCGGGGAGCTGTTTTTT.

This clone was seen once. The V gene is TRBV3-1 (or the pseudogene TRBV3-2), the J gene TRBJ2-1; D is perhaps TRBD2 (5 bases). The germline gives CDR1 LGHDT, CDR2 YNNKEL (reference sequence). Trimming pared 1 base from V and 7 bases from J, leaving 8 bases between. This CDR3 spans 13 amino acids. CDR3 bases: TGTGCCAGCAGCCAAGCCCCGGGGAATGAGCAGTTCTTC. Protein product: CASSQAPGNEQFF.

The rearrangement joins TRBV7-2 to TRBJ2-3; the D is unclear. Deletions cut 5 bases from V and 2 bases from J, with 5 bases between. Germline V gives CDR1 SGHTA, CDR2 FQGNSA. This CDR3 spans 12 amino acids. CDR3 sequence reads: CASSHITDTQYF. Written as DNA, the CDR3 is TGTGCCAGCAGCCACATCACAGATACGCAGTATTTT. The variable domain in full, completed from reference TRBV7-2 and TRBJ2-3, reads GAGVSQSPSNKVTEKGKDVELRCDPISGHTALYWYRQSLGQGLEFLIYFQGNSAPDKSGLPSDRFSAERTGGSVSTLTIQRTQQEDSAVYLCASSHITDTQYFGPGTRLTVL.

This rearrangement joins TRBV4-3 to TRBJ1-2; unclear D gene. Looked up from germline, CDR1 is LGHNA and CDR2 is YSLEER. The length of the CDR3 is 14 residues. V was clipped by 0 bases and J by 2 bases, with 7 bases between them. The CDR3 bases are TGCGCCAGCAGCCAAGATATAACAAACTATGGCTACACCTTC. It codes for CASSQDITNYGYTF.

This clone was recorded only once. V gene TRBV7-9 combines with J gene TRBJ1-4, with D uncertain. The V gene lost 3 bases and the J gene lost 8 bases, with 7 bases spanning the gap. This CDR3 is 12 amino acids long. Germline CDR1 and CDR2: SEHNR and FQNEAQ (reference sequence). The CDR3 nucleotides are TGTGCCAGCAGCTTCAAAAGCGAAAAACTGTTTTTT. Its translation: CASSFKSEKLFF.

V is TRBV28 and J is TRBJ2-3; 10 nucleotides align to TRBD2. V was clipped by 7 bases and J by 5 bases; unmatched bases: 6. Germline V gene sequence: CDR1 MDHEN, CDR2 SYDVKM. The CDR3 runs 14 residues. The CDR3 region is CASNEAGGRDTQYF. In nucleotides, the CDR3 is TGTGCCAGCAACGAAGCGGGGGGGAGAGATACGCAGTATTTT.

The chain couples TRBV12-5 to TRBJ2-5; 10 bases are shared with TRBD1. CDR3 size: 15 residues. Trimming removed 4 bases from V and 5 bases from J; junction bases left unmatched: 7. Germline values: CDR1 LGHNT, CDR2 FRNRAP. CDR3 DNA sequence: TGTGCTAGTGGTTCATGGACAGGGGGGGCGGAGACCCAGTACTTC. It yields the protein CASGSWTGGAETQYF.

CDR3 nucleotides: TGTGCCAGCAGCCCGGGACAGACCGGGGAGCTGTTTTTT. It codes for CASSPGQTGELFF. The chain is built from TRBV7-8 and TRBJ2-2; 7 bases map to TRBD1. This CDR3 has 13 residues. The V gene end was trimmed by 5 bases and the J gene end by 5 bases; junction bases not matched to a gene: 2. Per the germline V gene, CDR1 is SGHVS and CDR2 is FQNEAQ.

The rearrangement joins TRBV5-1 to TRBJ1-3; D gene ambiguous. The V gene lost 5 bases and the J gene lost 0 bases, with 12 bases spanning the gap. This CDR3 is built from 15 residues. Germline CDR1 reads SGHRS; CDR2 reads YFSETQ. CDR3 loop: CASRKTGNSGNTIYF. The CDR3 bases are TGCGCCAGCAGGAAAACGGGGAACTCTGGAAACACCATATATTTT.

The chain carries TRBV12-3 or TRBV12-4 and TRBJ1-1; no clear D gene. Trimming cost V 1 base and J 6 bases, with 9 bases left between them. CDR3 length equals 13 residues. In DNA form, the CDR3 reads TGTGCCAGCAGTTTAGGGGTTGTTTCTGAAGCTTTCTTT. It codes for CASSLGVVSEAFF.

This chain uses TRBV6-2 or TRBV6-3 with TRBJ1-6; unclear D gene. V was shortened by 5 bases and J by 6 bases, with 5 bases between the two germline ends. From germline, CDR1 is MNHEY and CDR2 SVGEGT. There are 12 residues in the CDR3. The CDR3 nucleotides read TGTGCCAGCAGTACATCTAATTCACCCCTCCACTTT. It is translated as CASSTSNSPLHF.